The subject of this entry is one T cell receptor (beta chain). The antigen is unknown. The record originates from a study of PD-L1 blockade in urothelial cancer. TCRdb keeps only in-frame clones here, not all; method: immunoSEQ multiplex PCR. The sample records some 74,000 clones, around four fifths being singletons. This CDR3 comprises 12 residues. With 6 bases removed from V and 1 base from J, the gap between germline ends came to 6 bases. Germline V gene sequence: CDR1 LGHNT, CDR2 FRNRAP. The time point denotes: pretreatment peripheral blood. Study-wide points: Better survival was predicted by below-median pretreatment blood TCR clonality.

This receptor was obtained from a middle-aged man with urothelial cancer. V is TRBV12-5 and J is TRBJ1-1; the D gene is possibly TRBD1 (6 bases). The starting material was PBMCs, obtained around atezolizumab (anti-PD-L1) treatment. CDR3 sequence (DNA): TGTGCTAGTGGGGGACAGAACACTGAAGCTTTCTTT. It codes for CASGGQNTEAFF.